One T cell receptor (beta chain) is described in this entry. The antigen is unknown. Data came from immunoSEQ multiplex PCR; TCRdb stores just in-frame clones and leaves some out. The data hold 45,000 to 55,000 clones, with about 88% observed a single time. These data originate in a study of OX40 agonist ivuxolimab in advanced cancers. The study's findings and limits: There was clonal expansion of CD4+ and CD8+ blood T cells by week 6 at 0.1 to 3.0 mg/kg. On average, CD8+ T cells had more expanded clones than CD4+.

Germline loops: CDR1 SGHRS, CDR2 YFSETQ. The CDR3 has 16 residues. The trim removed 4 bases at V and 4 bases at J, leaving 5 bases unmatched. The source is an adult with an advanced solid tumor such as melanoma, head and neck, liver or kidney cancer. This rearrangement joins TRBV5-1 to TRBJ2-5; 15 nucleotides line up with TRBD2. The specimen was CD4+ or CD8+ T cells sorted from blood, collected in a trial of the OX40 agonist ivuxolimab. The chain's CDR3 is CASSPGLAGGLETQYF. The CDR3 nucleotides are TGCGCCAGCAGCCCCGGACTAGCGGGAGGGCTAGAGACCCAGTACTTC.